This entry concerns a single T cell receptor (beta chain). Its specificity is not known. Repertoires were sampled repeatedly during chemoradiotherapy. Assay used: immunoSEQ multiplex PCR; TCRdb lists only in-frame clones, some missing. The sample lists roughly 6,900 clones, over 70% occurring once. The data belong to a study of chemoradiotherapy in HPV16-positive cancers. In the study overall: Candidate HPV-specific clones and shared TCR motifs came from two HPV16-positive patients. Study outcomes and limitations: For HPV16-positive patients, expanding HPV-responsive T cells associated with longer recurrence-free survival.

V was cut by 2 bases and J by 2 bases, with 13 bases left in between. Germline V gene sequence: CDR1 GTSNPN, CDR2 SVGIG (reference sequence). CDR3 length: 16 residues. This chain links TRBV30 with TRBJ1-6; D may be TRBD1 (5 bases). The sequence came from a human donor with HPV-associated anogenital cancer. This sample was taken from a patient who underwent chemoradiotherapy. CDR3 sequence reads: CAWSWGGTTYNSPLHF. CDR3 sequence (DNA): TGTGCCTGGAGTTGGGGGGGGACCACCTATAATTCACCCCTCCACTTT.